This T cell receptor (beta chain) was captured by sequencing in a study of cytomegalovirus exposure and HLA in healthy donors. Study-wide background: The 95 to 150 validation repertoires used a platform that matched the one used for the approximately 610 first-cohort repertoires, as a later analysis reported. Notes on the study in general: Cytomegalovirus association was assigned to some 160 TCR beta chains. The tendency of first-cohort TCR clusters to co-occur in the 120 or so validation repertoires emerged from a later analysis.

The donors were members of the approximately 120-subject validation cohort (separate from the approximately 670-subject first cohort). Germline values: CDR1 MDHEN, CDR2 SYDVKM. The CDR3 covers 17 residues. The ends lost 1 base at V and 3 bases at J; junction bases unmatched: 3. TCRdb's table, derived via immunoSEQ multiplex PCR, lists solely in-frame clones and lacks some. There are 250,000 to 300,000 clones in the sample; around 90% occur only once, and approximately 0.34% lies in the top ten. As for this clone: Its antigen is still unknown.

This clonotype originated in a woman younger than 35 in good health and CMV-seronegative. Material for sequencing was PBMCs. The V gene is TRBV28, the J gene TRBJ2-3; TRBD2 matches 14 bases. Written as DNA, the CDR3 is TGTGCCAGCAGTTTATCCCGACTAGCGGGGGGGACAGATACGCAGTATTTT. Its translation: CASSLSRLAGGTDTQYF.